The 9 T cell receptor beta chains below all came from one sample that was sequenced in a study of technical replicates of blood from a handful of donors. The assay was immunoSEQ multiplex PCR, and TCRdb's table has in-frame clones only and misses some. Among approximately 70,000 clones listed, nearly 98% were seen once. The source material was T cells isolated from PBMCs. These receptors were taken from a human donor in good health.

The V call is TRBV28, the J call TRBJ1-4; no clear D. The CDR3 is 14 amino acids. Germline V CDR1 and CDR2: MDHEN, SYDVKM. V lost 1 base and J 7 bases, leaving 10 bases between the germline ends. Here the CDR3 DNA reads TGTGCCAGCAGTTTATCCGGGAGAAGTGAAAAACTGTTTTTT. This encodes CASSLSGRSEKLFF.

The chain is built from TRBV7-9 and TRBJ1-1; a possible D gene is TRBD1 (5 bases). Germline V gene lookup returns CDR1 SEHNR and CDR2 FQNEAQ (reference sequence). Trimming cost V 0 bases and J 3 bases, with 11 bases left between them. The CDR3 is 15 amino acids. Here the CDR3 reads CASSLAPSGDTEAFF. The DNA of the CDR3 is TGTGCCAGCAGCTTAGCCCCCTCGGGGGACACTGAAGCTTTCTTT.

This chain links TRBV2 with TRBJ2-4, with D possibly matching TRBD1 (6 bases). The CDR3 spans 18 residues. Looked up from germline, CDR1 is SNHLY and CDR2 is FYNNEI. The V end was cut by 1 base, the J end by 0 bases, with 16 bases between. The CDR3: CASSEVGRGTVAKNIQYF. In nucleotides, the CDR3 is TGTGCCAGCAGTGAAGTCGGCAGGGGCACTGTAGCCAAAAACATTCAGTACTTC.

J is TRBJ1-1 and V is TRBV7-6; a weak D match, TRBD1 (6 bases). Germline values: CDR1 SGHVS, CDR2 FNYEAQ. The CDR3 has 15 amino acids. The ends were cut back, 3 bases at V and 0 bases at J, with 11 bases in the middle. The CDR3 DNA sequence: TGTGCCAGCAGCTTCTCGACAGGTCTGAACACTGAAGCTTTCTTT. This codes for CASSFSTGLNTEAFF.

The chain combines TRBV10-3 with TRBJ2-1; D is undetermined. Germline assignment: CDR1 ENHRY and CDR2 SYGVKD. CDR3 length: 14 residues. V lost 6 bases, J lost 0 bases, and 9 bases lay in between. In nucleotides, the CDR3 is TGTGCCATCAGAAATAGGAGCTCCTACAATGAGCAGTTCTTC. It codes for CAIRNRSSYNEQFF.

The chain links TRBV2 to TRBJ1-2; tentatively, D is TRBD1 (5 bases). CDR3 length equals 14 residues. V was cut by 7 bases and J by 3 bases, with 15 bases left in between. Germline V lookup: CDR1 SNHLY, CDR2 FYNNEI. The CDR3 region has the DNA TGTGCCAGCAAAACGGGGGGGGGATACTATGGCTACACCTTC. Residues: CASKTGGGYYGYTF.

This sequence joins TRBV11-1 and TRBJ2-1; 11 bases agree with TRBD2. After removal of 4 bases from V and 9 bases from J, the junction contained 5 bases not matched to a gene. The CDR3 loop spans 14 amino acids. Germline loops: CDR1 SGHAT, CDR2 FQDESV (reference sequence). In nucleotides, the CDR3 is TGTGCCAGCAGCTCGACTAGCGGGACGGGTGAGCAGTTCTTC. It codes for CASSSTSGTGEQFF.

The chain has TRBV5-1 and TRBJ2-3, with a possible D match to TRBD1 (6 bases). Trimming cost V 3 bases and J 5 bases, with 10 bases left between them. The CDR3 loop spans 13 amino acids. Looked up from germline, CDR1 is SGHRS and CDR2 is YFSETQ. CDR3 region: CASSWTVGDTQYF. The CDR3, as DNA: TGCGCCAGCAGCTGGACAGTAGGAGATACGCAGTATTTT.

The gene calls are TRBV11-2 and TRBJ2-1; the match to TRBD2 covers 10 bases. Germline V gene sequence: CDR1 SGHAT, CDR2 FQNNGV. Trimming took 5 bases from V and 4 from J; bases not matched to a gene: 5. The CDR3 covers 15 residues. This CDR3 reads CASSTGTSAYNEQFF. The CDR3, as DNA: TGTGCCAGCAGCACCGGGACTAGCGCTTACAATGAGCAGTTCTTC. Full variable domain (rest looked up from reference TRBV11-2 and TRBJ2-1): EAGVAQSPRYKIIEKRQSVAFWCNPISGHATLYWYQQILGQGPKLLIQFQNNGVVDDSQLPKDRFSAERLKGVDSTLKIQPAKLEDSAVYLCASSTGTSAYNEQFFGPGTRLTVL.